Listed below are T cell receptor beta chains from one sample, sequenced in a study of shared T cell receptors in the human thymus. Profiling relied on immunoSEQ multiplex PCR, and the TCRdb table lists in-frame clones only, not all of them. Here the sample spans more than 550,000 clones, approximately 83% being singletons. This sample also belongs to another study, concerning human thymus T cells.

Sequences were obtained from thymocytes. These receptors were obtained from a girl under three years old with a congenital heart defect. The CDR3 runs from the conserved cysteine through the conserved F or W. A D gene is named only where the DNA matches it firmly. Clone size is given for some rows only: seen once, a few or many times, or a class if the clone is expanded.

V	J	D	size	CDR3	DNA
TRBV25-1	TRBJ1-2	TRBD1	-	CASSESRGRIFNYGYTF	TGTGCCAGCAGTGAATCGAGGGGGCGAATTTTTAACTATGGCTACACCTTC
TRBV5-5	TRBJ2-2	TRBD1	-	CASSLVRGPNTGELFF	TGTGCCAGCAGCTTGGTAAGGGGGCCAAACACCGGGGAGCTGTTTTTT
TRBV30	TRBJ2-2	TRBD2	-	CACPGLAGVMGTGELFF	TGTGCCTGCCCCGGACTAGCGGGGGTTATGGGGACCGGGGAGCTGTTTTTT
TRBV19	TRBJ1-1	TRBD1	-	CASSHSGQMNTEAFF	TGTGCCAGTAGTCATTCGGGACAGATGAACACTGAAGCTTTCTTT
TRBV13	TRBJ1-1	TRBD1	few	CASRPAGNDRVSLNTEAFF	TGTGCCAGCAGGCCCGCTGGGAACGACAGGGTAAGTTTGAACACTGAAGCTTTCTTT
TRBV9	TRBJ1-1	-	-	CASSVAAGDRGTEAFF	TGTGCCAGCAGCGTAGCGGCAGGGGACCGGGGAACTGAAGCTTTCTTT
TRBV7-8	TRBJ1-5	TRBD1	-	CASSLRPDRVGNQPQHF	TGTGCCAGCAGCCTCCGTCCGGACAGGGTGGGCAATCAGCCCCAGCATTTT
TRBV7-2	TRBJ2-7	-	-	CASSLEYRAEGSKKQYF	TGTGCCAGCAGCTTAGAGTACCGGGCAGAAGGGAGTAAAAAGCAGTACTTC
TRBV7-6	TRBJ1-6	TRBD1	-	CASGFGQGVPLHF	TGTGCCAGCGGCTTTGGTCAGGGGGTGCCCCTCCACTTT
TRBV28	TRBJ1-6	TRBD1	-	CASSSQGERSPLHF	TGTGCCAGCAGTTCCCAGGGGGAACGTTCACCCCTCCACTTT
TRBV10-1	TRBJ1-5	TRBD1	-	CASSELGQGAVNSNQPQHF	TGCGCCAGCAGTGAGTTGGGACAGGGGGCGGTCAATAGCAATCAGCCCCAGCATTTT
TRBV5-1	TRBJ1-6	TRBD1	once	CASSLHRGLDSPLHF	TGCGCCAGCAGCTTGCACAGGGGGCTTGATTCACCCCTCCACTTT
TRBV10-1	TRBJ2-5	TRBD2	-	CASSEGGGYQETQYF	TGCGCCAGCAGTGAGGGCGGGGGGTACCAAGAGACCCAGTACTTC
TRBV5-1	TRBJ1-1	-	-	CASSLGGLTEAFF	TGCGCCAGCAGCTTGGGGGGCTTGACTGAAGCTTTCTTT
TRBV29-1	TRBJ1-1	-	-	CSVDTGNTEAFF	TGCAGCGTTGATACGGGAAACACTGAAGCTTTCTTT
TRBV7-2	TRBJ2-3	TRBD1	-	CASSFQAGGGDTQYF	TGTGCCAGCAGTTTCCAGGCAGGGGGCGGTGATACGCAGTATTTT
TRBV4-1	TRBJ1-1	-	-	CASSLGRDREAFF	TGCGCCAGCAGCCTAGGGAGGGATCGCGAAGCTTTCTTT
TRBV7-9	TRBJ1-1	-	-	CASSLEGRGGREAFF	TGTGCCAGCAGCTTAGAGGGTAGGGGCGGTAGGGAAGCTTTCTTT
TRBV7-2	TRBJ2-3	TRBD2	-	CASSLMVLAGLADTQYF	TGTGCCAGCAGCTTAATGGTACTAGCGGGGCTCGCAGATACGCAGTATTTT
TRBV12-5	TRBJ1-1	TRBD1	-	CASGFQSYPPTGGDMNTEAFF	TGTGCTAGTGGTTTTCAGTCATATCCGCCAACAGGGGGCGACATGAACACTGAAGCTTTCTTT
TRBV6-1	TRBJ1-6	-	-	CASRRGGEHSPLHF	TGTGCCAGCAGGAGGGGAGGGGAGCATTCACCCCTCCACTTT
TRBV18	TRBJ1-4	-	-	CASSLRGQTNEKLFF	TGTGCCAGCTCACTAAGAGGGCAAACTAATGAAAAACTGTTTTTT
TRBV11-1	TRBJ2-7	TRBD1	once	CASSFGGRDSYEQYF	TGTGCCAGCAGCTTTGGAGGTCGGGACAGCTACGAGCAGTACTTC
TRBV7-2	TRBJ2-7	TRBD2	once	CASSGRLAGGGLEQYF	TGTGCCAGCAGTGGCAGGCTAGCGGGGGGCGGGCTGGAGCAGTACTTC
TRBV5-4	TRBJ2-5	-	-	CASSFPPSSGTQYF	TGTGCCAGCAGCTTCCCCCCCTCATCGGGGACCCAGTACTTC
TRBV7-2	TRBJ2-2	-	-	CASSSLTRMAGELFF	TGTGCCAGCAGCTCCCTGACTAGAATGGCCGGGGAGCTGTTTTTT
TRBV5-1	TRBJ2-3	-	-	CASSLGFADTQYF	TGCGCCAGCAGCTTGGGTTTCGCAGATACGCAGTATTTT
TRBV10-3	TRBJ2-7	-	-	CATTSPRVKSYEQYF	TGTGCCACCACGAGCCCCCGGGTGAAAAGCTACGAGCAGTACTTC
TRBV6-5	TRBJ2-1	TRBD1	-	CASSSHGQGAYNEQFF	TGTGCCAGCAGTTCACACGGACAGGGGGCTTACAATGAGCAGTTCTTC
TRBV5-8	TRBJ1-4	-	few	CASSILSGATNEKLFF	TGTGCCAGCAGCATCCTATCGGGGGCAACTAATGAAAAACTGTTTTTT
TRBV28	TRBJ2-1	-	-	CASSFQGRSYNEQFF	TGTGCCAGCAGTTTTCAGGGCCGCTCCTACAATGAGCAGTTCTTC
TRBV6-5	TRBJ2-7	TRBD2	-	CASSLSPGLVFRYF	TGTGCCAGCAGTCTTTCCCCGGGACTAGTTTTTCGGTACTTC
TRBV28	TRBJ1-2	TRBD1	few	CASSRRQGGYGYTF	TGTGCCAGCAGTAGGAGACAGGGAGGCTATGGCTACACCTTC
TRBV7-2	TRBJ1-2	TRBD1	-	CASSYSQGAGGGYTF	TGTGCCAGCAGTTACAGCCAGGGGGCAGGGGGTGGCTACACCTTC
TRBV25-1	TRBJ1-1	-	few	CASSPSEGVWTEAFF	TGTGCCAGCAGTCCAAGCGAGGGGGTTTGGACTGAAGCTTTCTTT
TRBV5-4	TRBJ1-6	TRBD1	-	CASRGGLNSPLHF	TGTGCCAGCAGAGGGGGCCTTAATTCACCCCTCCACTTT
TRBV19	TRBJ1-2	TRBD1	-	CASSRGIGPRGGYTF	TGTGCCAGTAGTCGCGGAATAGGCCCCAGGGGGGGCTACACCTTC
TRBV4-2	TRBJ2-1	TRBD2	few	CASSQEGTSWPYNEQFF	TGTGCCAGCAGCCAAGAGGGGACTAGTTGGCCCTACAATGAGCAGTTCTTC
TRBV4-1	TRBJ1-2	-	-	CASSQVTALDYGYTF	TGCGCCAGCAGCCAAGTGACAGCCCTTGATTATGGCTACACCTTC
TRBV5-5	TRBJ1-4	TRBD1	-	CASRTMDRGDEKLFF	TGTGCCAGCAGAACCATGGACAGGGGAGATGAAAAACTGTTTTTT
TRBV9	TRBJ2-7	-	-	CASSAYSDSEQYF	TGTGCCAGCAGCGCGTATTCGGACTCCGAGCAGTACTTC
TRBV7-9	TRBJ1-1	TRBD1	-	CASSRGTGTEAFF	TGTGCCAGCAGCAGAGGGACAGGGACTGAAGCTTTCTTT
TRBV30	TRBJ2-1	-	few	CAWQTSSEGVYEQFF	TGTGCCTGGCAAACCTCTAGCGAAGGCGTTTATGAGCAGTTCTTC
TRBV6-4	TRBJ2-3	TRBD1	once	CASNGTGGEGTQYF	TGTGCCAGCAACGGGACAGGGGGCGAGGGTACGCAGTATTTT
TRBV7-4	TRBJ1-1	-	-	CASSRWVPKQVLNTEAFF	TGTGCCAGCAGCAGATGGGTCCCCAAACAGGTCTTGAACACTGAAGCTTTCTTT
TRBV5-6	TRBJ2-7	-	few	CASSHRVVESPTYEQYF	TGTGCCAGCAGCCACAGAGTAGTCGAGTCTCCCACCTACGAGCAGTACTTC
TRBV5-1	TRBJ1-3	TRBD1	-	CASSPLPQGGNTIYF	TGCGCCAGCAGCCCACTTCCACAGGGGGGAAACACCATATATTTT
TRBV7-2	TRBJ1-1	TRBD1	-	CASSRGQGGDEAFF	TGTGCCAGCAGCCGGGGACAGGGAGGGGATGAAGCTTTCTTT
TRBV10-3	TRBJ2-3	TRBD1	once	CAITRTGEIADTQYF	TGTGCCATAACAAGGACAGGGGAGATCGCAGATACGCAGTATTTT
TRBV15	TRBJ2-3	TRBD1	-	CATSRDLDRVWSDTQYF	TGTGCCACCAGCAGAGATCTTGACAGGGTTTGGTCAGATACGCAGTATTTT
TRBV7-2	TRBJ2-5	-	-	CASSLVGQGQPKETQYF	TGTGCCAGCAGCTTAGTGGGCCAGGGACAACCTAAAGAGACCCAGTACTTC
TRBV5-4	TRBJ1-2	-	-	CASSLRWGGFYGYTF	TGTGCCAGCAGCTTGCGATGGGGGGGGTTCTATGGCTACACCTTC
TRBV6-5	TRBJ2-7	-	-	CASTVPPGVACEQYF	TGTGCCAGCACCGTACCCCCCGGGGTCGCATGCGAGCAGTACTTC
TRBV7-2	TRBJ1-3	-	-	CASSFCAGTGNTIYF	TGTGCCAGCAGCTTCTGCGCAGGGACTGGAAACACCATATATTTT
TRBV28	TRBJ1-5	-	-	CASSQTPKQVSNQPQHF	TGTGCCAGCAGCCAGACACCTAAACAGGTCTCCAATCAGCCCCAGCATTTT